This T cell receptor (beta chain) was obtained from a study of T-cell memory formation after mild COVID-19. This clonotype was picked up a small number of times. Its target is unknown. The study's findings and limits: The SARS-CoV-2 specificity of second-wave clones reaching peak at day 37 remained unverified. Mainly in CM and EM were contracting CD4+ clones; CD8+ were in EMRA.

Via MiXCR, TCRdb re-called the 5' RACE reads, giving one row per CDR3 protein. The sample lists roughly 340,000 distinct CDR3 sequences; 20% to 25% were seen once. The CDR3 consists of 15 residues. The specimen was PBMCs or a T cell subset sorted from them (not recorded which). The clonotype originates from a young man who had mild COVID-19 (a few samples of this study predate the infection). Cell type and time point are not known. V gene TRBV21-1 combines with J gene TRBJ1-2; TRBD1, the table's D call, lacks a check against the DNA. TRBV21-1 corresponds to a pseudogene. This chain's CDR3 is CASSRGDRANYGYTF. The DNA of the CDR3 is TGTGCCAGCAGCAGGGGGGACAGGGCAAACTATGGCTACACCTTC.